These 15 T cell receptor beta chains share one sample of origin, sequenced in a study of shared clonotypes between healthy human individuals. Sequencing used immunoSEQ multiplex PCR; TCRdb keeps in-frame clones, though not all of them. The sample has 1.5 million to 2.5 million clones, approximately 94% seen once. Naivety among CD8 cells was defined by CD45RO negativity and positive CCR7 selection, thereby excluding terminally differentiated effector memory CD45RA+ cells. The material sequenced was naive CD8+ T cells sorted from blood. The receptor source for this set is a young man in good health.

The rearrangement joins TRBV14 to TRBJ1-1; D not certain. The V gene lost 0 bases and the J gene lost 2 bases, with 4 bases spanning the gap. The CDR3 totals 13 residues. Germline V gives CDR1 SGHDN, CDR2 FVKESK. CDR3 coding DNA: TGTGCCAGCAGCCAAGAGCAAAACACTGAAGCTTTCTTT. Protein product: CASSQEQNTEAFF.

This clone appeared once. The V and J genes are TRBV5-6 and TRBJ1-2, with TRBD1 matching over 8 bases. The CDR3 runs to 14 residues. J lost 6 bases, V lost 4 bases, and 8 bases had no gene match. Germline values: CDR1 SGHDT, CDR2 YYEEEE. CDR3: CASSTSGQGDGYTF. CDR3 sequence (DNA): TGTGCCAGCAGCACGTCAGGACAGGGTGATGGCTACACCTTC.

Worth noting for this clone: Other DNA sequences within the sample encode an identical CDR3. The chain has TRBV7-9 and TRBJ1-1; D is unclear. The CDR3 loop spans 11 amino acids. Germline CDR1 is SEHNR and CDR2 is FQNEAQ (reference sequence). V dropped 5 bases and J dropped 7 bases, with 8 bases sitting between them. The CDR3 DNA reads TGTGCCAGCAGCCTGGACGGTGAAGCTTTCTTT. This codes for CASSLDGEAFF.

Here the CDR3 reads CASSLEGGMHSSYEQYF. The CDR3 nucleotides read TGTGCCAGCAGCTTAGAAGGCGGAATGCACAGTAGCTACGAGCAGTACTTC. The chain uses TRBV7-9 and TRBJ2-7; D call uncertain. Germline V gives CDR1 SEHNR, CDR2 FQNEAQ (reference sequence). This CDR3 has 17 residues. Trimming stripped 1 base from V and 3 bases from J, with 19 bases between.

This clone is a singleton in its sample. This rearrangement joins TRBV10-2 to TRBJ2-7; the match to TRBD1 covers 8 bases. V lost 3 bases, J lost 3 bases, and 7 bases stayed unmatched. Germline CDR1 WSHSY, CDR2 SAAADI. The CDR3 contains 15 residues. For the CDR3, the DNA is TGCGCCAGCAGTGATGACAGGGGTTACCTCTACGAGCAGTACTTC. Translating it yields CASSDDRGYLYEQYF.

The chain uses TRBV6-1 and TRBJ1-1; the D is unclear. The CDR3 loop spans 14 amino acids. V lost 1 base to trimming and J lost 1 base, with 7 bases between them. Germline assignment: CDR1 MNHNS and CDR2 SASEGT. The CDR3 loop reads CASSEEEGNTEAFF. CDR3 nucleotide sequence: TGTGCCAGCAGTGAAGAGGAGGGGAACACTGAAGCTTTCTTT.

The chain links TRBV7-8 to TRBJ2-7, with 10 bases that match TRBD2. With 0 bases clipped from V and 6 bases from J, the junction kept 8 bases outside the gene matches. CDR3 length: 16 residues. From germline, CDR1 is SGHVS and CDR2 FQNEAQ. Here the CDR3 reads CASSLAEASGSIEQYF. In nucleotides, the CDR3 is TGTGCCAGCAGCTTAGCGGAGGCTAGCGGGAGCATCGAGCAGTACTTC.

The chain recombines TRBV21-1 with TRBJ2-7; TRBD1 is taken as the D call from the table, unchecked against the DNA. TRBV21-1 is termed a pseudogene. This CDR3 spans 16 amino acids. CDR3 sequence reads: CASSKVGRGFGYEQYF. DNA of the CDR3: TGTGCCAGCAGCAAAGTTGGCAGGGGATTCGGGTACGAGCAGTACTTC.

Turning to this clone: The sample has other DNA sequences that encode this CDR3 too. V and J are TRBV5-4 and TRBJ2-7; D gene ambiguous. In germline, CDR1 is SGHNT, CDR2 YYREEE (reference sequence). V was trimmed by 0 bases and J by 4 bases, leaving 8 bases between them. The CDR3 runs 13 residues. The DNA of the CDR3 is TGTGCCAGCAGCTTGGGACCGGATTACGAGCAGTACTTC. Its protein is CASSLGPDYEQYF.

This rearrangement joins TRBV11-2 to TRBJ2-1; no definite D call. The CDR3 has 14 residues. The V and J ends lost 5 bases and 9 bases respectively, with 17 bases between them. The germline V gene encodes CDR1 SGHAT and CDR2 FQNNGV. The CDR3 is CASSPPQAYGEQFF. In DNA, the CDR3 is TGTGCCAGCAGCCCCCCCCAAGCGTACGGTGAGCAGTTCTTC.

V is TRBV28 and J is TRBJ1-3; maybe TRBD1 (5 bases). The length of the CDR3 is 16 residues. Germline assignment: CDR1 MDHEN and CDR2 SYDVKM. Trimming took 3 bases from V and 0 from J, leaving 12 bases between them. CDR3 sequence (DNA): TGTGCCAGCAGTTTGCCGGACATCGGCTCTGGAAACACCATATATTTT. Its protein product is CASSLPDIGSGNTIYF.

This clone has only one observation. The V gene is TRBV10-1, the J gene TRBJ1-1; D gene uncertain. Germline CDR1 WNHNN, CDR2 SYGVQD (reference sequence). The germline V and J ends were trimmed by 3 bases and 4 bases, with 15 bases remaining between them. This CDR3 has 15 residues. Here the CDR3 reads CASSDRWERATEAFF. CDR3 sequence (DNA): TGCGCCAGCAGTGATCGATGGGAAAGGGCCACTGAAGCTTTCTTT.

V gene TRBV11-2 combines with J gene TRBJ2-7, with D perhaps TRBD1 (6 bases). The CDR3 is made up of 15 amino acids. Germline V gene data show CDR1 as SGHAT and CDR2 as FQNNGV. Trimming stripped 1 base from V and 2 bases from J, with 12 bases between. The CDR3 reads CASSLGQGTTYEQYF. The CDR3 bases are TGTGCCAGCAGCTTAGGGCAGGGGACCACCTACGAGCAGTACTTC.

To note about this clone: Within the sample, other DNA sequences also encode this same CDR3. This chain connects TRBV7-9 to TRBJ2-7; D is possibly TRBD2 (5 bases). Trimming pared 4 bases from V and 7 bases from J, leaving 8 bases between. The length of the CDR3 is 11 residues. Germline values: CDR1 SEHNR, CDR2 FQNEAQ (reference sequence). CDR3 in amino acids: CASSSSGEQYF. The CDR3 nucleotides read TGTGCCAGCAGCTCCAGCGGAGAGCAGTACTTC.

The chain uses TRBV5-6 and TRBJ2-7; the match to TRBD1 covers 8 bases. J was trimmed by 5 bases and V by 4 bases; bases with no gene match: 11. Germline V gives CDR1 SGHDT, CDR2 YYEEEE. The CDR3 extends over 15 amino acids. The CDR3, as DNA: TGTGCCAGCAGCGAGAACGGACAGGGTCAGCACGAGCAGTACTTC. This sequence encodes CASSENGQGQHEQYF.